The 31 T cell receptor beta chains listed next were all sequenced from one sample in a study of blood T cell repertoires in COVID-19. The data were produced by immunoSEQ multiplex PCR, yet TCRdb's version contains in-frame clones alone and is incomplete. The sample contains some 130,000 clones, roughly 81% of which appear only once. The specimen sequenced was peripheral blood. The receptors stem from a human donor in a cohort sampled during active COVID-19.

The rearrangement links TRBV5-1 to TRBJ2-5, with 16 bases that match TRBD2. Unmatched junction bases numbered 8, after V lost 3 bases and J lost 0 bases. The germline gives CDR1 SGHRS, CDR2 YFSETQ. The CDR3 is 19 residues long. The CDR3 coding sequence is TGCGCCAGCAGCTGGGGACTAGCGGGGGGGTTGCCGTACCAAGAGACCCAGTACTTC. Translated: CASSWGLAGGLPYQETQYF. Together with reference TRBV5-1 and TRBJ2-5, the CDR3 gives the full variable domain: KAGVTQTPRYLIKTRGQQVTLSCSPISGHRSVSWYQQTPGQGLQFLFEYFSETQRNKGNFPGRFSGRQFSNSRSEMNVSTLELGDSALYLCASSWGLAGGLPYQETQYFGPGTRLLVL.

The V and J genes are TRBV4-1 and TRBJ1-2, with 8 positions matching TRBD1. Germline CDR1 and CDR2: MGHRA and YSYEKL. The V segment lost 1 base and the J segment 4 bases; nucleotides outside the gene matches: 5. The CDR3 totals 15 residues. This chain's CDR3 is CASSQGGQGTYGYTF. In nucleotides, the CDR3 is TGCGCCAGCAGCCAAGGCGGACAGGGAACCTATGGCTACACCTTC.

This chain connects TRBV18 to TRBJ2-7, with 11 positions matching TRBD1. CDR3 size: 14 residues. After removal of 6 bases from V and 2 bases from J, the junction contained 3 bases not matched to a gene. The germline V gene has CDR1 KGHSH and CDR2 LQKENI. The CDR3 region is CASSQDRGPYEQYF. CDR3 bases: TGTGCCAGCTCCCAGGACAGGGGGCCCTACGAGCAGTACTTC.

This clone occurred a few times. The chain is built from TRBV5-6 and TRBJ1-1; D possibly corresponds to TRBD1 (5 bases). Germline V gene lookup returns CDR1 SGHDT and CDR2 YYEEEE. There are 15 residues in the CDR3. V dropped 4 bases and J dropped 1 base, with 14 bases sitting between them. The CDR3 DNA reads TGTGCCAGCAGCGGGGCTGGTGGCGGGAACACTGAAGCTTTCTTT. Protein: CASSGAGGGNTEAFF.

This clone is a singleton in its sample. CDR3 in amino acids: CASSYVDKNTEAFF. The CDR3 DNA reads as TGTGCCAGCAGTTACGTGGACAAGAACACTGAAGCTTTCTTT. The chain recombines TRBV6-5 with TRBJ1-1, with D perhaps TRBD1 (5 bases). The germline gives CDR1 MNHEY, CDR2 SVGAGI. This CDR3 spans 14 amino acids. Trimming took off 2 bases at V and 1 base at J, with 8 bases between the two ends.

The chain combines TRBV29-1 with TRBJ2-7; 9 bases map to TRBD1. The CDR3 contains 16 residues. CDR1 and CDR2 from the germline V gene are SQVTM and ANQGSEA. The ends lost 7 bases at V and 0 bases at J; junction bases unmatched: 13. CDR3: CSAGGQGQIASYEQYF. For the CDR3, the DNA is TGCAGCGCTGGGGGACAGGGTCAGATAGCCTCCTACGAGCAGTACTTC.

The CDR3 DNA reads TGCGCCAGCAGCAGGGGACAGATTCCCTACGAGCAGTACTTC. Encoded protein: CASSRGQIPYEQYF. V and J are TRBV5-1 and TRBJ2-7; TRBD1 matches 7 bases. Germline-derived CDR1 and CDR2 are SGHRS and YFSETQ. This CDR3 is 14 amino acids long. Unmatched junction bases numbered 6, after V lost 4 bases and J lost 2 bases.

The chain combines TRBV6-1 with TRBJ1-2, with 7 bases fitting TRBD1. CDR3 size: 13 residues. Germline V gene sequence: CDR1 MNHNS, CDR2 SASEGT. V shed 3 bases, J shed 7 bases, and the junction held 5 bases outside the gene matches. The CDR3 DNA is TGTGCCAGCAGTGAGTCAGGGGGGATTGGCTACACCTTC. Translated: CASSESGGIGYTF.

V is TRBV6-6 and J is TRBJ1-1; perhaps TRBD1 as D (6 bases). Germline V gene sequence: CDR1 MNHNY, CDR2 SVGAGI (reference sequence). Trimming stripped 6 bases from V and 3 bases from J, with 17 bases between. The CDR3 is 15 residues long. The CDR3 sequence: CASSPGVRWDTEAFF. The CDR3 DNA sequence: TGTGCCAGCAGCCCAGGGGTTAGGTGGGACACTGAAGCTTTCTTT.

The rearrangement joins TRBV7-9 to TRBJ2-3; maybe TRBD2 (6 bases). The CDR3 contains 13 residues. The germline gives CDR1 SEHNR, CDR2 FQNEAQ (reference sequence). Trimming removed 4 bases at V and 3 bases at J, with 8 bases between. This CDR3 is CASSSSGTDTQYF. The CDR3 coding sequence is TGTGCCAGCAGCTCCAGCGGGACAGATACGCAGTATTTT.

The J gene is TRBJ1-5, the V gene TRBV19; perhaps TRBD1 as D (6 bases). The CDR3 runs to 15 residues. Between the trimmed V and J ends, which lost 3 bases and 10 bases, there was a span of 19 bases. The V gene's germline CDR1 is LNHDA and CDR2 SQIVND (reference sequence). The CDR3 reads CASSIWQGFDDPQHF. The CDR3 DNA is TGTGCCAGTAGTATTTGGCAGGGGTTCGATGATCCCCAGCATTTT.

This clone is a singleton in its sample. This sequence joins TRBV18 and TRBJ2-1, with TRBD1 as a possible D gene (6 bases). The V end was cut by 0 bases, the J end by 6 bases, with 12 bases between. CDR3 length: 15 amino acids. Per the germline V gene, CDR1 is KGHSH and CDR2 is LQKENI. CDR3 bases: TGTGCCAGCTCACCACCGTGGACAGACCTCAATGAGCAGTTCTTC. It specifies CASSPPWTDLNEQFF.

The rearrangement uses TRBV6-1 and TRBJ2-5; 10 nucleotides align to TRBD2. V shed 2 bases and J 1 base; nucleotides not matched to a gene: 13. The V gene's germline CDR1 is MNHNS and CDR2 SASEGT. The CDR3 runs to 19 residues. As DNA, the CDR3 is TGTGCCAGCAGTGAATGGGCGTCTCGGGCTAGCGGGGGCCAAGAGACCCAGTACTTC. It codes for CASSEWASRASGGQETQYF.

This clone was detected only once. The rearrangement uses TRBV9 and TRBJ2-2, with TRBD2 as a possible D gene (5 bases). The V gene lost 0 bases and the J gene lost 4 bases, with 13 bases spanning the gap. From germline, CDR1 is SGDLS and CDR2 YYNGEE. The CDR3 is made up of 16 amino acids. This CDR3 reads CASSVVGGRSTGELFF. The CDR3 DNA reads TGTGCCAGCAGCGTAGTTGGAGGCAGGTCCACCGGGGAGCTGTTTTTT.

The rearrangement uses TRBV20-1 and TRBJ2-7; D is ambiguous. CDR3 length: 14 amino acids. V shed 3 bases and J shed 4 bases, with 16 bases lying between them. Germline-derived CDR1 and CDR2 are DFQATT and SNEGSKA (reference sequence). The CDR3, as DNA: TGCAGTGCTAGTCGGGTTTTGGGTCCATACGAGCAGTACTTC. Translation gives CSASRVLGPYEQYF.

This chain joins TRBV4-1 and TRBJ1-1; D is ambiguous. The CDR3 length is 15 residues. CDR1 is MGHRA, CDR2 YSYEKL, per germline. The V end was cut by 1 base, the J end by 2 bases, with 11 bases between. As DNA, the CDR3 is TGCGCCAGCAGCCAAGGTCGACAAATTAACACTGAAGCTTTCTTT. This gives the protein CASSQGRQINTEAFF.

The chain joins TRBV7-9 to TRBJ1-2; a possible D gene is TRBD1 (6 bases). V was trimmed by 3 bases and J by 3 bases, leaving 11 bases between them. CDR1 and CDR2 from the germline V gene are SEHNR and FQNEAQ (reference sequence). This CDR3 spans 14 amino acids. The DNA for the CDR3 is TGTGCCAGCAGCTTGACAGGACTCGACTATGGCTACACCTTC. Translation gives CASSLTGLDYGYTF.

The chain couples TRBV29-1 to TRBJ2-1, with TRBD2 matching over 10 bases. Unmatched junction bases numbered 10, after V lost 6 bases and J lost 8 bases. From germline, CDR1 is SQVTM and CDR2 ANQGSEA. The CDR3 spans 14 residues. The CDR3 DNA reads as TGCAGCGTGGAAATAAGCGGGGGGGCTTATGAGCAGTTCTTC. Translating it yields CSVEISGGAYEQFF.

Only one count was recorded for this clone. The rearrangement links TRBV5-1 to TRBJ1-2, with a weak D call TRBD1 (6 bases). The CDR3 runs 16 residues. V shed 3 bases and J shed 0 bases, with 15 bases lying between them. Germline V gene sequence: CDR1 SGHRS, CDR2 YFSETQ. CDR3 sequence: CASSSPGAEANYGYTF. CDR3 sequence (DNA): TGCGCCAGCAGCTCACCAGGGGCCGAAGCTAACTATGGCTACACCTTC.

The sample holds a few counts of this clone. The rearrangement links TRBV19 to TRBJ1-1; D ambiguous. CDR3 size: 12 residues. The V end lost 3 bases, the J end lost 8 bases, and 10 bases lay between the germline ends. Germline CDR1 LNHDA, CDR2 SQIVND (reference sequence). The CDR3 coding sequence is TGTGCCAGTAGTATTGGGCTCTCCGAAGCTTTCTTT. This translates into CASSIGLSEAFF. Full variable domain (missing parts from reference TRBV19 and TRBJ1-1): DGGITQSPKYLFRKEGQNVTLSCEQNLNHDAMYWYRQDPGQGLRLIYYSQIVNDFQKGDIAEGYSVSREKKESFPLTVTSAQKNPTAFYLCASSIGLSEAFFGQGTRLTVV.

The V gene is TRBV19, the J gene TRBJ1-6, with 11 bases identical to TRBD1. J lost 9 bases, V lost 5 bases, and 9 bases had no gene match. CDR1 LNHDA and CDR2 SQIVND come from the germline V gene (reference sequence). This CDR3 spans 16 amino acids. This chain's CDR3 is CASSSLGQGASSPLHF. CDR3 DNA sequence: TGTGCCAGTAGTTCCTTAGGACAGGGGGCAAGTTCACCCCTCCACTTT.

V gene TRBV18 combines with J gene TRBJ2-7; 12 bases agree with TRBD1. This CDR3 has 17 residues. The germline V gene has CDR1 KGHSH and CDR2 LQKENI. Trimming cost V 1 base and J 4 bases; bases outside gene matches: 8. The CDR3 region is CASSPLFRDRGLYEQYF. CDR3 nucleotide sequence: TGTGCCAGCTCACCACTTTTTCGGGACAGGGGGCTATACGAGCAGTACTTC.

The chain is built from TRBV25-1 and TRBJ2-5; 10 nucleotides agree with TRBD2. From germline, CDR1 is MGHDK and CDR2 SYGVNS. V was pared by 5 bases and J by 2 bases, with 2 bases of the junction left unmatched. This CDR3 spans 14 amino acids. The CDR3 DNA reads as TGTGCCAGCAGTTTTAGCGGGGGGCAAGAGACCCAGTACTTC. It specifies CASSFSGGQETQYF.

This rearrangement joins TRBV18 to TRBJ1-1; 8 bases line up with TRBD1. CDR3 size: 15 residues. Per germline, CDR1 KGHSH and CDR2 LQKENI. After removal of 2 bases from V and 4 bases from J, the junction contained 6 bases not matched to a gene. CDR3 region: CASSPVQGVITEAFF. CDR3 DNA sequence: TGTGCCAGCTCACCAGTACAGGGGGTGATCACTGAAGCTTTCTTT.

The chain carries TRBV7-9 and TRBJ2-3, with 7 positions matching TRBD2. Germline-derived CDR1 and CDR2 are SEHNR and FQNEAQ (reference sequence). V shed 6 bases, J shed 6 bases, and the junction held 0 bases outside the gene matches. The CDR3 totals 11 residues. The CDR3 DNA is TGTGCCAGCAGGGGAGGGGATACGCAGTATTTT. Protein sequence: CASRGGDTQYF.

This rearrangement joins TRBV5-1 to TRBJ2-3; 9 bases line up with TRBD1. The germline V gene encodes CDR1 SGHRS and CDR2 YFSETQ. With 3 bases clipped from V and 6 bases from J, the junction kept 5 bases outside the gene matches. There are 14 residues in the CDR3. Here the CDR3 DNA reads TGCGCCAGCAGCTCGGGACAGGGTCTGGATACGCAGTATTTT. Translation: CASSSGQGLDTQYF. Looking up the rest from reference TRBV5-1 and TRBJ2-3 gives the full variable domain: KAGVTQTPRYLIKTRGQQVTLSCSPISGHRSVSWYQQTPGQGLQFLFEYFSETQRNKGNFPGRFSGRQFSNSRSEMNVSTLELGDSALYLCASSSGQGLDTQYFGPGTRLTVL.

This clone was counted a few times. The chain is built from TRBV19 and TRBJ1-4; 9 nucleotides line up with TRBD1. With V trimmed by 5 bases and J by 4 bases, 2 bases remained unmatched. The germline CDR1 and CDR2 sequences are LNHDA and SQIVND (reference sequence). The CDR3 totals 14 residues. The CDR3 protein is CASSPDRGNEKLFF. The CDR3 DNA is TGTGCCAGTAGTCCGGACAGGGGTAATGAAAAACTGTTTTTT. The whole variable domain, filled in from reference TRBV19 and TRBJ1-4, reads DGGITQSPKYLFRKEGQNVTLSCEQNLNHDAMYWYRQDPGQGLRLIYYSQIVNDFQKGDIAEGYSVSREKKESFPLTVTSAQKNPTAFYLCASSPDRGNEKLFFGSGTQLSVL.

This chain links TRBV5-6 with TRBJ1-2; TRBD1 aligns across 8 bases. This CDR3 region has 14 residues. Germline CDR1 and CDR2: SGHDT and YYEEEE. With V trimmed by 5 bases and J by 4 bases, 7 bases remained unmatched. CDR3 region: CASREQGGSYGYTF. CDR3 nucleotide sequence: TGTGCCAGCAGGGAACAGGGGGGATCCTATGGCTACACCTTC.

This sequence joins TRBV6-5 and TRBJ1-6; the match to TRBD1 covers 8 bases. This CDR3 comprises 15 residues. Germline CDR1 and CDR2: MNHEY and SVGAGI. V shed 9 bases and J 0 bases; nucleotides not matched to a gene: 4. In nucleotides, the CDR3 is TGTGCCAGTACAGGGGGATTCTCCTATAATTCACCCCTCCACTTT. Translation gives CASTGGFSYNSPLHF.

This clone was counted a few times. The chain couples TRBV4-1 to TRBJ2-5, with D possibly being TRBD2 (6 bases). CDR1 MGHRA and CDR2 YSYEKL come from the germline V gene. The CDR3 loop spans 14 amino acids. Trimming took off 4 bases at V and 4 bases at J, with 13 bases between the two ends. The CDR3, as DNA: TGCGCCAGCAGCCCGGACGGGGGTAGAGAGACCCAGTACTTC. It specifies CASSPDGGRETQYF.

The chain carries TRBV7-9 and TRBJ1-4; D is unresolved. The length of the CDR3 is 15 residues. Trimming stripped 2 bases from V and 4 bases from J, with 11 bases between. Germline values: CDR1 SEHNR, CDR2 FQNEAQ (reference sequence). The CDR3 DNA reads TGTGCCAGCAGCTTAAGCACAGTTCTTAATGAAAAACTGTTTTTT. It translates to CASSLSTVLNEKLFF.